The entry below describes one TCR beta chain. Profiling relied on immunoSEQ multiplex PCR, and the TCRdb table lists in-frame clones only, not all of them. The table includes 200,000 to 250,000 clones, under 90% detected once. The sample is drawn from a study of blood T cell repertoires in COVID-19. Study-level information: Samples taken during acute and convalescent COVID-19 were collected in the United States, Italy and Spain. In each case, the material was cDNA or gDNA derived from T cells, B-cell-depleted T cells, or PBMCs.

There are 14 residues in the CDR3. Trimming took off 0 bases at V and 4 bases at J, with 6 bases between the two ends. Germline assignment: CDR1 LGHNT and CDR2 FRNRAP. The material sequenced was peripheral blood. The chain carries TRBV12-5 and TRBJ2-2; no clear D gene. The TCR originated in a woman older than 75 with COVID-19, enrolled during active disease. CDR3 loop: CASGLVGVTGELFF. For the CDR3, the DNA is TGTGCTAGTGGTTTGGTCGGAGTCACCGGGGAGCTGTTTTTT.